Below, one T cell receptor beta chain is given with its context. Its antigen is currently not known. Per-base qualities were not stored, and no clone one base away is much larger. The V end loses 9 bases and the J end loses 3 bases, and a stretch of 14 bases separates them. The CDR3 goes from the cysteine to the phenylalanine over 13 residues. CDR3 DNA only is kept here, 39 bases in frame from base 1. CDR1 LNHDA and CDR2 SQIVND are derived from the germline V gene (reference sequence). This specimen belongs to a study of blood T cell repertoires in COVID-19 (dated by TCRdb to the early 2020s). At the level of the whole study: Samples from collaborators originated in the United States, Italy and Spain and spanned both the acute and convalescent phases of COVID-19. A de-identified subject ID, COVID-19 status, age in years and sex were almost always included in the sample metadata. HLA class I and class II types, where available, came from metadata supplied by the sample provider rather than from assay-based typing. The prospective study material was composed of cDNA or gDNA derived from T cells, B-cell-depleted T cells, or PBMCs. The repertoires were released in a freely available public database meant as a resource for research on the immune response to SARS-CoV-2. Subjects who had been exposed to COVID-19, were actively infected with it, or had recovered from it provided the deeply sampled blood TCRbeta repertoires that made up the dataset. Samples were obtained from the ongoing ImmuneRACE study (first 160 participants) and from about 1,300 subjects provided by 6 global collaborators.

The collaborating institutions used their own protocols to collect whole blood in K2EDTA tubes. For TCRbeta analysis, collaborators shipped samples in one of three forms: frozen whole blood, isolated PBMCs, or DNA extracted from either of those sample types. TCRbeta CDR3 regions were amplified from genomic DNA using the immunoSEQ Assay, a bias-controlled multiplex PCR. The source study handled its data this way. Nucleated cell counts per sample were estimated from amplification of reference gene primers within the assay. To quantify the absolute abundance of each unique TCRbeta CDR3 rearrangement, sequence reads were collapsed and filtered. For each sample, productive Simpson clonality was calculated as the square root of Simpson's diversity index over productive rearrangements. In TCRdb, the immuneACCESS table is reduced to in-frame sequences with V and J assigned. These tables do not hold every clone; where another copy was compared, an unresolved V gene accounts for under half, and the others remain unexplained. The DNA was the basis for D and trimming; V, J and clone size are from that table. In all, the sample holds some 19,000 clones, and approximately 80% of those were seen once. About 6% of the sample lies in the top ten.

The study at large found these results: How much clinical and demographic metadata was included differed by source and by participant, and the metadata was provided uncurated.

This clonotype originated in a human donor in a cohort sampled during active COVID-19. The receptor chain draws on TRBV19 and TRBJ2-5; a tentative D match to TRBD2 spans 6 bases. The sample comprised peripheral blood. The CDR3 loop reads CASGGVVEETQYF. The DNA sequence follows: TGTGCCAGCGGCGGGGTAGTAGAAGAGACCCAGTACTTC.